The 28 T cell receptor beta chains presented below share a single source sample, sequenced in a study of T cell repertoires in cytomegalovirus infection. MiXCR, applied by TCRdb to the reads, yields one record per CDR3 protein. The repertoire holds a few hundred thousand distinct CDR3 sequences, with around 15% as singletons. The sequenced material came from CD8+ T cells from PBMCs. These receptors all stem from a human donor in good health (CMV status not recorded). Some clones in this sample may be carry-over from other donors' samples.

This chain connects TRBV2 to TRBJ2-3; TRBD2 matches at 7 bases. Germline values: CDR1 SNHLY, CDR2 FYNNEI. Trimming at V came to 7 bases and at J to 1 base, leaving 5 bases not matched to a gene. The CDR3 runs 14 residues. The CDR3 region is CASTMGGGTDTQYF. As DNA, the CDR3 is TGTGCCAGCACCATGGGGGGGGGCACAGATACGCAGTATTTT.

The rearrangement uses TRBV5-1 and TRBJ2-1; D is perhaps TRBD2 (6 bases). Germline-derived CDR1 and CDR2 are SGHRS and YFSETQ. V shed 4 bases and J shed 4 bases, with 15 bases lying between them. The CDR3 runs 15 residues. The CDR3 is CASSLEGLTYNEQFF. In DNA form, the CDR3 reads TGCGCCAGCAGCCTTGAGGGACTCACATACAATGAGCAGTTCTTC.

This clonotype has just a few counts. This chain connects TRBV15 to TRBJ2-4, with 7 nucleotides matching TRBD2. V was clipped by 9 bases and J by 1 base; unmatched bases: 9. Germline CDR1 is LNHNV and CDR2 is YYDKDF (reference sequence). This CDR3 contains 15 residues. Written as DNA, the CDR3 is TGTGCCACAGAAAAGGGGAGGGAGGCCAAAAACATTCAGTACTTC. Its translation is CATEKGREAKNIQYF. Full variable domain (outside the CDR3, taken from reference TRBV15 and TRBJ2-4): DAMVIQNPRYQVTQFGKPVTLSCSQTLNHNVMYWYQQKSSQAPKLLFHYYDKDFNNEADTPDNFQSRRPNTSFCFLDIRSPGLGDTAMYLCATEKGREAKNIQYFGAGTRLSVL.

A few counts support this clonotype. The chain recombines TRBV6-4 with TRBJ1-1; D is unresolved. Deletions cut 0 bases from V and 2 bases from J, with 10 bases between. The germline CDR1 and CDR2 sequences are MRHNA and SNTAGT. The CDR3 runs 15 residues. The chain's CDR3 is CASSDSGFANTEAFF. Here the CDR3 DNA reads TGTGCCAGCAGTGACTCGGGCTTCGCCAACACTGAAGCTTTCTTT.

This clonotype was counted ten times or more. The CDR3 DNA follows: TGCAGTGCTAGTTGGGGGGCGGGGGGAATAAACAATGAGCAGTTCTTC. It codes for CSASWGAGGINNEQFF. The genes are TRBV20-1 and TRBJ2-1; 8 bases agree with TRBD2. Germline assignment: CDR1 DFQATT and CDR2 SNEGSKA (reference sequence). V was pared by 3 bases and J by 5 bases, with 12 bases of the junction left unmatched. This CDR3 is built from 16 residues.

This clonotype occurred a few times. V usage is TRBV14 and J usage is TRBJ2-3; D unresolved. This CDR3 is 12 amino acids long. Germline CDR1 SGHDN, CDR2 FVKESK. V was pared by 4 bases and J by 7 bases, with 9 bases between. The CDR3 spells CASSPGPYTQYF. The CDR3 DNA reads TGTGCCAGCAGCCCAGGACCTTATACGCAGTATTTT.

V gene TRBV6-6 combines with J gene TRBJ1-1, with D unresolved. CDR3 size: 14 residues. V was trimmed by 5 bases and J by 5 bases, leaving 15 bases between them. CDR1 and CDR2 (germline): MNHNY, SVGAGI (reference sequence). The CDR3 sequence is CASSDQPGPTEAFF. CDR3 coding DNA: TGTGCCAGCAGTGATCAGCCCGGACCTACTGAAGCTTTCTTT.

The V call is TRBV5-1, the J call TRBJ2-7; D assignment may be TRBD1 or TRBD2 (6 bases each). Germline V gene data show CDR1 as SGHRS and CDR2 as YFSETQ. Deletions cut 1 base from V and 5 bases from J, with 13 bases between. The CDR3 spans 14 residues. The CDR3 DNA follows: TGCGCCAGCAGCTTGCGGGGGCTCCCGAACGAGCAGTACTTC. It is translated as CASSLRGLPNEQYF. The whole variable domain, filled in from reference TRBV5-1 and TRBJ2-7, reads KAGVTQTPRYLIKTRGQQVTLSCSPISGHRSVSWYQQTPGQGLQFLFEYFSETQRNKGNFPGRFSGRQFSNSRSEMNVSTLELGDSALYLCASSLRGLPNEQYFGPGTRLTVT.

In nucleotides, the CDR3 is TGTGCCAGCACCCTCGGGGTAGGCAATCAGCCCCAGCATTTT. Translating gives CASTLGVGNQPQHF. This chain joins TRBV12-3 or TRBV12-4 and TRBJ1-5, with D unclear. The length of the CDR3 is 14 residues. Between the trimmed V and J ends, which lost 7 bases and 2 bases, there was a span of 12 bases.

The CDR3: CASSYSKAGGAYEQYF. The CDR3, as DNA: TGTGCCAGCAGTTACTCCAAAGCCGGGGGGGCCTACGAGCAGTACTTC. V usage is TRBV6-5 and J usage is TRBJ2-7; 8 positions match TRBD2. The germline gives CDR1 MNHEY, CDR2 SVGAGI. This CDR3 is built from 16 residues. The V segment lost 0 bases and the J segment 2 bases; nucleotides outside the gene matches: 6.

This clonotype has just a few counts. CDR3 amino acids: CASSPGTNGRNEQFF. The CDR3 DNA reads as TGTGCCAGCAGCCCCGGGACTAACGGGAGGAATGAGCAGTTCTTC. The chain links TRBV11-2 to TRBJ2-1, with TRBD2 identical over 7 bases. The CDR3 is 15 residues long. CDR1 is SGHAT, CDR2 FQNNGV, per germline. V lost 5 bases, J lost 7 bases, and 11 bases stayed unmatched.

This clonotype was counted at least ten times. The chain couples TRBV7-9 to TRBJ2-7; 10 bases fit TRBD1. CDR3 length equals 15 residues. CDR1 is SEHNR and CDR2 is FQNEAQ in the germline V gene (reference sequence). V lost 4 bases to trimming and J lost 1 base; unmatched junction nucleotides: 4. The CDR3 region has the DNA TGTGCCAGCAGCTCGGACAGGGGGACTTCCTACGAGCAGTACTTC. It translates to CASSSDRGTSYEQYF.

Comment on this clonotype: A much larger clone differs by one base, so this may be a read error. The chain is built from TRBV7-2 and TRBJ1-4; a possible D gene is TRBD1 (6 bases). With 4 bases removed from V and 12 bases from J, the gap between germline ends came to 21 bases. CDR1 is SGHTA and CDR2 is FQGNSA in the germline V gene. This CDR3 contains 15 residues. For the CDR3, the DNA is TGTGCCAGCAGCTCACCCCCCGGGACAATTCCTGAACTGTTTTTT. Its translation is CASSSPPGTIPELFF.

There are a few counts of this clonotype. This chain uses TRBV29-1 with TRBJ1-3; D is undetermined. CDR1 and CDR2 (germline): SQVTM, ANQGSEA. Trimming left V 1 base short and J 4 bases short, with 8 bases between. CDR3 length equals 13 residues. CDR3 protein: CSVEGRGGNTIYF. For the CDR3, the DNA is TGCAGCGTTGAAGGTCGGGGAGGAAACACCATATATTTT.

The rearrangement joins TRBV27 to TRBJ2-1, with 7 bases identical to TRBD1. Per the germline V gene, CDR1 is MNHEY and CDR2 is SMNVEV (reference sequence). The junction had 13 bases not matched to a gene; V was cut back by 3 bases and J by 5 bases. The CDR3 runs to 17 residues. In DNA, the CDR3 is TGTGCCAGCAGTTTGGGTCTGCCCGGGACAGCTAACAATGAGCAGTTCTTC. Its protein product is CASSLGLPGTANNEQFF.

This sequence joins TRBV19 and TRBJ1-1; possible D gene TRBD1, 5 bases. The germline V and J ends were trimmed by 7 bases and 1 base, with 10 bases remaining between them. Germline-derived CDR1 and CDR2 are LNHDA and SQIVND (reference sequence). This CDR3 is 13 amino acids long. CDR3 sequence reads: CASTLQENTEAFF. The CDR3 DNA is TGTGCCAGTACCCTACAGGAGAACACTGAAGCTTTCTTT. The variable domain in full, with the rest retrieved from reference TRBV19 and TRBJ1-1, is DGGITQSPKYLFRKEGQNVTLSCEQNLNHDAMYWYRQDPGQGLRLIYYSQIVNDFQKGDIAEGYSVSREKKESFPLTVTSAQKNPTAFYLCASTLQENTEAFFGQGTRLTVV.

The genes are TRBV29-1 and TRBJ2-5; 10 bases fit TRBD2. From germline, CDR1 is SQVTM and CDR2 ANQGSEA. The V gene end was trimmed by 4 bases and the J gene end by 5 bases; junction bases not matched to a gene: 4. This CDR3 comprises 13 residues. The CDR3, as DNA: TGCAGCGTTGGGAGCGGGGGGGGGGAGACCCAGTACTTC. Residues: CSVGSGGGETQYF. Based on the CDR3 plus reference TRBV29-1 and TRBJ2-5, the full variable domain is SAVISQKPSRDICQRGTSLTIQCQVDSQVTMMFWYRQQPGQSLTLIATANQGSEATYESGFVIDKFPISRPNLTFSTLTVSNMSPEDSSIYLCSVGSGGGETQYFGPGTRLLVL.

This clonotype was found a few times. The chain uses TRBV6-6 and TRBJ2-5; maybe TRBD1 (6 bases). Looked up from germline, CDR1 is MNHNY and CDR2 is SVGAGI (reference sequence). The CDR3 contains 16 residues. The germline V and J ends were trimmed by 0 bases and 1 base, with 12 bases remaining between them. The CDR3 loop reads CASSYSLSGAQETQYF. In DNA, the CDR3 is TGTGCCAGCAGTTACTCGTTGTCAGGGGCCCAAGAGACCCAGTACTTC.

At least ten counts were recorded for this clonotype. The gene calls are TRBV6-1 and TRBJ2-6, with unresolved D. The CDR3 sequence is 15 residues long. Germline CDR1 MNHNS, CDR2 SASEGT. V lost 7 bases, J lost 1 base, and 11 bases lay in between. CDR3 residues: CASTPIWSGANVLTF. Written as DNA, the CDR3 is TGTGCCAGCACCCCAATATGGTCTGGGGCCAACGTCCTGACTTTC.

The V and J genes are TRBV7-3 and TRBJ1-1; D gene ambiguous. CDR1 SGHTA and CDR2 FQGTGA come from the germline V gene. The CDR3 is made up of 13 amino acids. V was pared by 4 bases and J by 6 bases, with 12 bases between. In nucleotides, the CDR3 is TGTGCCAGCAGCTCCGCGGGGAAGCCTGAAGCTTTCTTT. Amino acid sequence: CASSSAGKPEAFF.

This clonotype was counted ten times or more. The chain is built from TRBV6-1 and TRBJ2-1, with 7 bases fitting TRBD1. J was trimmed by 5 bases and V by 5 bases; bases with no gene match: 6. Germline CDR1 is MNHNS and CDR2 is SASEGT. This CDR3 has 14 amino acids. In DNA, the CDR3 is TGTGCCAGCAGTAAAGGACAGGAGAACAATGAGCAGTTCTTC. This gives the protein CASSKGQENNEQFF.

The chain uses TRBV2 and TRBJ1-2, with unresolved D. The CDR3 totals 13 residues. Germline V CDR1 and CDR2: SNHLY, FYNNEI. V lost 8 bases to trimming and J lost 2 bases, with 12 bases between them. The CDR3, as DNA: TGTGCCAGCGGCCCAATGGGGAACTATGGCTACACCTTC. Protein: CASGPMGNYGYTF.

This clonotype was observed many times. This chain joins TRBV6-2 or TRBV6-3 and TRBJ2-3; D gene unclear. The V gene's germline CDR1 is MNHEY and CDR2 SVGEGT. The V gene lost 2 bases and the J gene lost 0 bases, with 6 bases spanning the gap. The CDR3 loop spans 14 amino acids. CDR3 DNA: TGTGCCAGCAGTTACGGGCCTAGCACAGATACGCAGTATTTT. This encodes CASSYGPSTDTQYF.

V usage is TRBV19 and J usage is TRBJ1-4; the match to TRBD1 covers 8 bases. Trimming at V came to 7 bases and at J to 10 bases, leaving 11 bases not matched to a gene. The CDR3 sequence is 14 residues long. Germline CDR1 LNHDA, CDR2 SQIVND (reference sequence). This chain's CDR3 is CASTDRGFQGKLFF. The CDR3 region has the DNA TGTGCCAGTACCGACAGGGGATTCCAAGGAAAACTGTTTTTT.

This clonotype was detected a few times. The CDR3 region is CASSLGDGNQPQHF. In DNA form, the CDR3 reads TGTGCCAGCAGCTTAGGGGACGGCAATCAGCCCCAGCATTTT. The V call is TRBV11-2, the J call TRBJ1-5; TRBD1 is a possible D gene (5 bases). This CDR3 has 14 amino acids. Trimming removed 1 base at V and 2 bases at J, with 6 bases between. Per the germline V gene, CDR1 is SGHAT and CDR2 is FQNNGV.

This clonotype has only a few counts. The chain has TRBV7-6 and TRBJ2-7; 7 bases agree with TRBD1. The length of the CDR3 is 15 residues. The trim removed 2 bases at V and 4 bases at J, leaving 8 bases unmatched. Per the germline V gene, CDR1 is SGHVS and CDR2 is FNYEAQ. The CDR3 DNA is TGTGCCAGCAGCTTAATCTCCCAGGGGGTATACGAGCAGTACTTC. Translation gives CASSLISQGVYEQYF.

This clonotype was counted at least ten times. The genes are TRBV6-2 or TRBV6-3 and TRBJ2-7, with D tentatively TRBD1 (6 bases). CDR1 and CDR2 from the germline V gene are MNHEY and SVGEGT. Trimming took off 5 bases at V and 10 bases at J, with 27 bases between the two ends. There are 16 residues in the CDR3. The CDR3 coding sequence is TGTGCCAGCAGTCACTGGACAGACCCACGGGCCCTAGGACAGTACTTC. It translates to CASSHWTDPRALGQYF.

This clonotype was counted ten times or more. J is TRBJ2-7 and V is TRBV7-2; 10 bases align to TRBD2. The CDR3 contains 14 residues. V shed 6 bases, J shed 1 base, and the junction held 3 bases outside the gene matches. Germline lookup yields CDR1 SGHTA and CDR2 FQGNSA. The CDR3 DNA reads TGTGCCAGCAGGGAACTAGCGGGGTCCTACGAGCAGTACTTC. This encodes CASRELAGSYEQYF.